The clone carrying this T cell receptor beta chain was seen only once. Antigen: not known. Trimming stripped 2 bases from V and 4 bases from J, with 11 bases between. Germline V CDR1 and CDR2: SGHTA, FQGNSA. The CDR3 has 14 amino acids. This specimen belongs to a study of cytomegalovirus exposure and HLA in healthy donors. Study-wide results and caveats: A missense variant in DCLRE1C was later tied to TCR beta V- and J-gene trimming. Common viral pathogens were later found to be apparently linked to several of the most significant clusters.

PCR involved 60 Vbeta and 13 Jbeta primers. This table comes from immunoSEQ multiplex PCR, and its TCRdb copy is limited to in-frame clones, with some not included. The profile shows about 160,000 clones, around four fifths of them singletons. The J gene is TRBJ1-2, the V gene TRBV7-2; no clear D. Input material: PBMCs. This clonotype originated in a boy aged 2 to 10 in good health and CMV-seronegative. CDR3 sequence: CASSLPAGSYGYTF. CDR3 sequence (DNA): TGTGCCAGCAGCTTACCCGCGGGGAGCTATGGCTACACCTTC.